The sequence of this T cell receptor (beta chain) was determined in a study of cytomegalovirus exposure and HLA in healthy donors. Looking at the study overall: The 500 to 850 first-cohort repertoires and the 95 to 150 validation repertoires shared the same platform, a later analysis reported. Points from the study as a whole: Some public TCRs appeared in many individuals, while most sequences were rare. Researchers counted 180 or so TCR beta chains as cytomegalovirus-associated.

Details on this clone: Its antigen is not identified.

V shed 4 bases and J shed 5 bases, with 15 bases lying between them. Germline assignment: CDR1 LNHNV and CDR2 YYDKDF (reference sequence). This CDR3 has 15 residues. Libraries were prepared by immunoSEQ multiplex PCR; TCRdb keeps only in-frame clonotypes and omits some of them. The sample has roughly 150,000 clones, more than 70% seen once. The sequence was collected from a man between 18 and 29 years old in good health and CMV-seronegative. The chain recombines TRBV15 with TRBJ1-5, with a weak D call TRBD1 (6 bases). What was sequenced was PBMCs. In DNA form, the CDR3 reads TGTGCCACCAGCACAACCCCCAACAGGGATCAGCCCCAGCATTTT. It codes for CATSTTPNRDQPQHF.